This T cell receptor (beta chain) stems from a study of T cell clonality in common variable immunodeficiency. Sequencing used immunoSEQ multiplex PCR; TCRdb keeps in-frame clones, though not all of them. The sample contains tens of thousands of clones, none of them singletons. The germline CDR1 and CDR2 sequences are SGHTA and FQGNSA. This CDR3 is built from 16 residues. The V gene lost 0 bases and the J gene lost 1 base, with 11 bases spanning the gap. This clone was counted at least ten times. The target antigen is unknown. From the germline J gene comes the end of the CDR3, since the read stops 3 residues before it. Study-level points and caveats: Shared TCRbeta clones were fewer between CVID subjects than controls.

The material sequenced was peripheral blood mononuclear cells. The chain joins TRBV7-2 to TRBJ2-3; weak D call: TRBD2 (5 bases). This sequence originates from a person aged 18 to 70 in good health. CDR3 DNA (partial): TGTGCCAGCAGCTTAGCTCTCGAGCGGCGCACAGATACG. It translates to CASSLALERRTDT. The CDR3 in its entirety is CASSLALERRTDTQYF.